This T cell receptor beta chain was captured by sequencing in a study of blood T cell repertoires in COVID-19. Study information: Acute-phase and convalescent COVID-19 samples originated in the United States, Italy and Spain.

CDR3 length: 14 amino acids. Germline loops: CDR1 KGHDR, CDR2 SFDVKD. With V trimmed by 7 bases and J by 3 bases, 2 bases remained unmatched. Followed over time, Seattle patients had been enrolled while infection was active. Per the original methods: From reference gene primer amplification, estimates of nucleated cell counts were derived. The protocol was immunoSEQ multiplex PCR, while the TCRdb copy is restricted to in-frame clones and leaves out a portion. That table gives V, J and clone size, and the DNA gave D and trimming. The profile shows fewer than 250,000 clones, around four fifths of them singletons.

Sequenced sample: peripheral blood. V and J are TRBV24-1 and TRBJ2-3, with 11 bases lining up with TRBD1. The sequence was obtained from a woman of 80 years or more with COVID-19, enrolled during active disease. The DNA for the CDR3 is TGTGCCACCAGCGGACAGGGGGCGACAGATACGCAGTATTTT. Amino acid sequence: CATSGQGATDTQYF.